The 11 T cell receptor beta chains below all came from one sample that was sequenced in a study of blood T cell repertoires in COVID-19. The protocol was immunoSEQ multiplex PCR, while the TCRdb copy is restricted to in-frame clones and leaves out a portion. The repertoire holds 350,000 to 400,000 clones, with approximately 86% as singletons. The sequencing input was peripheral blood. The receptors were gathered from a woman aged 55-70 years with COVID-19, enrolled during active disease.

The chain couples TRBV18 to TRBJ2-3; tentatively, D is TRBD2 (5 bases). Between the trimmed V and J ends, which lost 2 bases and 0 bases, there was a span of 12 bases. Germline CDR1 reads KGHSH; CDR2 reads LQKENI. The CDR3 runs 16 residues. CDR3 DNA: TGTGCCAGCTCACCAGACGGGGTAGCTAGCACAGATACGCAGTATTTT. This translates into CASSPDGVASTDTQYF.

This chain uses TRBV7-2 with TRBJ1-2; TRBD1 aligns across 7 bases. J lost 3 bases, V lost 5 bases, and 9 bases had no gene match. The CDR3 runs 15 residues. Germline V gene data show CDR1 as SGHTA and CDR2 as FQGNSA. CDR3 sequence: CASSSRQGTYYGYTF. CDR3 DNA sequence: TGTGCCAGCAGCAGCAGACAGGGAACATACTATGGCTACACCTTC.

This chain links TRBV9 with TRBJ2-7; a weak D match, TRBD1 (6 bases). The CDR3 has 14 residues. The ends were cut back, 5 bases at V and 0 bases at J, with 12 bases in the middle. Germline CDR1 and CDR2: SGDLS and YYNGEE. The CDR3 loop reads CASSGQSPSYEQYF. The CDR3 nucleotides read TGTGCCAGCAGTGGACAGAGTCCCTCCTACGAGCAGTACTTC.

The chain links TRBV12-3 or TRBV12-4 to TRBJ2-7; 7 bases align to TRBD1. After removal of 8 bases from V and 7 bases from J, the junction contained 8 bases not matched to a gene. The CDR3 spans 12 residues. This CDR3 is CASSDRVGEQYF. The CDR3 coding sequence is TGTGCCAGCTCTGACAGGGTGGGGGAGCAGTACTTC.

In the case of this clone: Other nucleotide sequences in the sample specify the same CDR3. The gene calls are TRBV3-1 (or the pseudogene TRBV3-2) and TRBJ1-5, with D tentatively TRBD1 (5 bases). This CDR3 region has 13 residues. Germline CDR1 is LGHDT and CDR2 is YNNKEL (reference sequence). With 1 base removed from V and 5 bases from J, the gap between germline ends came to 6 bases. The CDR3 is CASSQGGDQPQHF. The CDR3, as DNA: TGTGCCAGCAGCCAAGGGGGGGATCAGCCCCAGCATTTT.

This clone appeared once. The same CDR3 arises from other DNA sequences in this sample as well. This chain links TRBV24-1 with TRBJ2-7, with D perhaps TRBD2 (5 bases). This CDR3 region has 13 residues. V dropped 3 bases and J dropped 0 bases, with 5 bases sitting between them. Germline assignment: CDR1 KGHDR and CDR2 SFDVKD. CDR3 region: CATSDGSSYEQYF. The CDR3 region has the DNA TGTGCCACCAGTGATGGGAGCTCCTACGAGCAGTACTTC.

This clone was seen once. This rearrangement joins TRBV2 to TRBJ1-2; D not certain. There are 14 residues in the CDR3. In germline, CDR1 is SNHLY, CDR2 FYNNEI. V was pared by 5 bases and J by 4 bases, with 14 bases between. This CDR3 is CASSLPVLSYGYTF. In DNA, the CDR3 is TGTGCCAGCAGTCTGCCAGTTTTATCCTATGGCTACACCTTC.

The V call is TRBV18, the J call TRBJ1-2, with 8 nucleotides matching TRBD1. Germline loops: CDR1 KGHSH, CDR2 LQKENI. V shed 2 bases and J 3 bases; nucleotides not matched to a gene: 5. The CDR3 runs to 15 residues. The DNA of the CDR3 is TGTGCCAGCTCACCATTTGACAGGGGCTACTATGGCTACACCTTC. It is translated as CASSPFDRGYYGYTF.

As DNA, the CDR3 is TGTGCCAGCAGCTCCCTCCTTCCGGAGCGGGGGATCTCCTACGAGCAGTACTTC. Translating it yields CASSSLLPERGISYEQYF. The J gene is TRBJ2-7, the V gene TRBV5-6; 8 positions agree with TRBD2. CDR3 size: 18 residues. Trimming removed 3 bases from V and 0 bases from J; junction bases left unmatched: 14. CDR1 and CDR2 (germline): SGHDT, YYEEEE.

This clone was picked up one time. The genes are TRBV19 and TRBJ2-6; no definite D call. CDR3 size: 18 residues. Germline lookup yields CDR1 LNHDA and CDR2 SQIVND (reference sequence). The V and J ends lost 9 bases and 0 bases respectively, with 21 bases between them. The CDR3 bases are TGTGCCAGCCTCCCCGACCGAGACTTTAACTCTGGGGCCAACGTCCTGACTTTC. It encodes CASLPDRDFNSGANVLTF. Supplemented by reference TRBV19 and TRBJ2-6, the full variable domain reads DGGITQSPKYLFRKEGQNVTLSCEQNLNHDAMYWYRQDPGQGLRLIYYSQIVNDFQKGDIAEGYSVSREKKESFPLTVTSAQKNPTAFYLCASLPDRDFNSGANVLTFGAGSRLTVL.

This clone has a handful of counts. V and J are TRBV5-1 and TRBJ1-6; D is perhaps TRBD1 (6 bases). Germline CDR1 and CDR2: SGHRS and YFSETQ. The CDR3 covers 17 residues. Trimming removed 4 bases at V and 6 bases at J, with 20 bases between. The CDR3 loop is CASSPNPGTTTNSPLHF. CDR3 nucleotides: TGCGCCAGCAGCCCCAACCCCGGGACAACGACTAATTCACCCCTCCACTTT. The full variable domain, with the rest looked up from reference TRBV5-1 and TRBJ1-6, is KAGVTQTPRYLIKTRGQQVTLSCSPISGHRSVSWYQQTPGQGLQFLFEYFSETQRNKGNFPGRFSGRQFSNSRSEMNVSTLELGDSALYLCASSPNPGTTTNSPLHFGNGTRLTVT.